This entry lists 18 T cell receptor beta chains sequenced from one sample in a study of blood T cell repertoires in COVID-19. Here immunoSEQ multiplex PCR was the method, and the copy in TCRdb shows in-frame clones only, minus some. The sample lists about 140,000 clones, 65% to 90% occurring once. What was sequenced was peripheral blood. These receptors all come from a human donor in a cohort sampled during active COVID-19.

The rearrangement uses TRBV5-1 and TRBJ2-1, with a tentative D call TRBD1 (6 bases). V was shortened by 2 bases and J by 10 bases, with 19 bases between the two germline ends. The germline CDR1 and CDR2 sequences are SGHRS and YFSETQ. The CDR3 totals 15 residues. CDR3 sequence: CASSLRQGPGGEQFF. As DNA, the CDR3 is TGCGCCAGCAGCTTAAGGCAGGGGCCAGGTGGGGAGCAGTTCTTC.

This chain joins TRBV28 and TRBJ1-3; D may be TRBD1 (6 bases). The CDR3 has 15 amino acids. The V gene's germline CDR1 is MDHEN and CDR2 SYDVKM. Trimming took 7 bases from V and 6 from J, leaving 19 bases between them. The CDR3 protein is CASTPRGKAENTIYF. The CDR3 DNA is TGTGCCAGCACCCCCAGGGGAAAGGCCGAAAACACCATATATTTT.

V and J are TRBV2 and TRBJ2-7; 10 bases fit TRBD2. CDR1 SNHLY and CDR2 FYNNEI come from the germline V gene. Trimming cost V 4 bases and J 3 bases; bases outside gene matches: 0. CDR3 length: 13 residues. In DNA form, the CDR3 reads TGTGCCAGCAGTGTAGCGGGAGGCTACGAGCAGTACTTC. The encoded protein is CASSVAGGYEQYF.

The V gene is TRBV5-4, the J gene TRBJ1-6; D may be TRBD1 (5 bases). This CDR3 region has 16 residues. Germline V gene sequence: CDR1 SGHNT, CDR2 YYREEE (reference sequence). Trimming took off 5 bases at V and 1 base at J, with 13 bases between the two ends. The CDR3 loop reads CASSPGGESYNSPLHF. Here the CDR3 DNA reads TGTGCCAGCAGTCCTGGAGGGGAGTCCTATAATTCACCCCTCCACTTT.

The V call is TRBV9, the J call TRBJ2-1, with 7 bases lining up with TRBD1. The germline CDR1 and CDR2 sequences are SGDLS and YYNGEE. Losses at the gene ends were 1 base for V and 1 base for J; bases not matched to a gene: 2. This CDR3 is 15 amino acids long. DNA for the CDR3: TGTGCCAGCAGCGTAACGACAGGGTCCTACAATGAGCAGTTCTTC. It encodes CASSVTTGSYNEQFF.

This clone was detected a few times. The chain couples TRBV28 to TRBJ1-1, with 9 bases matching TRBD1. The CDR3 runs 15 residues. The germline V gene has CDR1 MDHEN and CDR2 SYDVKM. J was trimmed by 8 bases and V by 6 bases; bases with no gene match: 13. The CDR3 sequence: CASSAPTGGGREAFF. The CDR3 DNA reads TGTGCCAGCAGCGCACCTACAGGGGGCGGGCGGGAAGCTTTCTTT.

The gene calls are TRBV6-5 and TRBJ2-7; 9 bases are shared with TRBD2. Trimming at V came to 8 bases and at J to 5 bases, leaving 7 bases not matched to a gene. CDR1 is MNHEY, CDR2 SVGAGI, per germline. There are 13 residues in the CDR3. The CDR3 spells CASGSLAGHEQYF. CDR3 nucleotide sequence: TGTGCCAGCGGTTCACTAGCGGGCCACGAGCAGTACTTC.

The chain carries TRBV7-2 and TRBJ2-3; 9 nucleotides match TRBD2. The germline V gene encodes CDR1 SGHTA and CDR2 FQGNSA. V dropped 3 bases and J dropped 2; count of bases not matched to a gene: 15. The CDR3 totals 19 residues. The CDR3 reads CASSFRGGGRAQDTDTQYF. DNA of the CDR3: TGTGCCAGCAGCTTTCGGGGTGGCGGGAGGGCCCAGGACACAGATACGCAGTATTTT.

The V and J genes are TRBV7-7 and TRBJ2-2; 9 bases map to TRBD2. The CDR3 loop spans 17 amino acids. V trimming: 5 bases; J trimming: 0 bases; junction bases outside the gene matches: 7. Per germline, CDR1 SSHAT and CDR2 FNYEAQ (reference sequence). CDR3 bases: TGTGCCAGCAGCCCAAGACTAGCGGACGCGAACACCGGGGAGCTGTTTTTT. Translating it yields CASSPRLADANTGELFF.

The chain links TRBV7-2 to TRBJ1-3; 9 bases are shared with TRBD1. The germline CDR1 and CDR2 sequences are SGHTA and FQGNSA. CDR3 length equals 17 residues. The V gene end was trimmed by 5 bases and the J gene end by 4 bases; junction bases not matched to a gene: 12. In nucleotides, the CDR3 is TGTGCCAGCAGCGCCATGGACAGGGGTGAAATAGGAAACACCATATATTTT. It is translated as CASSAMDRGEIGNTIYF.

This sequence joins TRBV3-1 (or the pseudogene TRBV3-2) and TRBJ1-1, with 10 bases identical to TRBD1. The CDR3 loop spans 21 amino acids. CDR1 is LGHDT and CDR2 is YNNKEL in the germline V gene (reference sequence). After removal of 0 bases from V and 0 bases from J, the junction contained 16 bases not matched to a gene. The CDR3 sequence is CASSQEGTGAPTISMNTEAFF. CDR3 sequence (DNA): TGTGCCAGCAGCCAAGAGGGGACAGGGGCCCCGACCATCTCCATGAACACTGAAGCTTTCTTT.

This chain links TRBV5-4 with TRBJ2-2; D gene unclear. Germline lookup yields CDR1 SGHNT and CDR2 YYREEE (reference sequence). Between the trimmed V and J ends, which lost 4 bases and 5 bases, there was a span of 18 bases. The CDR3 is 16 residues long. The CDR3 sequence is CASSPTSQISTGELFF. The CDR3 DNA reads TGTGCCAGCAGCCCCACCTCCCAGATCTCAACCGGGGAGCTGTTTTTT.

V and J are TRBV7-9 and TRBJ1-5; D ambiguous. V was shortened by 5 bases and J by 4 bases, with 6 bases between the two germline ends. Germline lookup yields CDR1 SEHNR and CDR2 FQNEAQ (reference sequence). This CDR3 region has 12 residues. CDR3 coding DNA: TGTGCCAGCAGCCGAACAAATCAGCCCCAGCATTTT. Translating it yields CASSRTNQPQHF.

This clone was observed once. This chain connects TRBV9 to TRBJ2-5, with 10 bases matching TRBD2. The CDR3 is 15 amino acids. Germline CDR1 and CDR2: SGDLS and YYNGEE. The V and J ends lost 1 base and 5 bases, in that order; junction bases with no gene match: 5. The CDR3, as DNA: TGTGCCAGCAGCGTAAGCGGGAGGGCCGGGGAGACCCAGTACTTC. As protein: CASSVSGRAGETQYF.

V and J are TRBV4-3 and TRBJ2-5; D is unclear. CDR1 LGHNA and CDR2 YSLEER come from the germline V gene. The CDR3 is 15 residues long. V was clipped by 0 bases and J by 1 base, with 9 bases between them. CDR3 loop: CASSQEGTFQETQYF. CDR3 in DNA: TGCGCCAGCAGCCAAGAGGGCACCTTCCAAGAGACCCAGTACTTC.

The chain carries TRBV6-2 or TRBV6-3 and TRBJ2-7; TRBD2 agrees at 11 bases. The CDR3 totals 17 residues. V gave up 0 bases and J gave up 0 bases; unmatched junction bases: 4. Germline-derived CDR1 and CDR2 are MNHEY and SVGEGT. CDR3 in amino acids: CASSYSSSGRTSYEQYF. The CDR3 DNA reads TGTGCCAGCAGTTACTCGTCTAGCGGGAGGACCTCCTACGAGCAGTACTTC.

The CDR3 is CASSDGTSGMVSDTQYF. The CDR3 DNA sequence: TGCGCCAGCAGTGATGGGACTAGCGGGATGGTTAGTGATACGCAGTATTTT. This chain links TRBV10-1 with TRBJ2-3; TRBD2 matches at 13 bases. Trimming cost V 3 bases and J 6 bases; bases outside gene matches: 9. From germline, CDR1 is WNHNN and CDR2 SYGVQD (reference sequence). This CDR3 spans 17 amino acids.

This clone has ten or more counts. The chain is built from TRBV2 and TRBJ1-1, with D uncertain. V gave up 4 bases and J gave up 1 base, with 7 bases separating them. The germline V gene has CDR1 SNHLY and CDR2 FYNNEI. The CDR3 runs 13 residues. CDR3 protein: CASSAGQNTEAFF. CDR3 sequence (DNA): TGTGCCAGCAGTGCGGGTCAGAACACTGAAGCTTTCTTT.